The sequence of this T cell receptor beta chain was determined in a study of cytomegalovirus exposure and HLA in healthy donors. The CDR3 spans 16 residues. J gave up 2 bases and V 1 base, and 5 bases lay outside the gene matches. The V gene's germline CDR1 is MNHNS and CDR2 SASEGT. The PCR contained 60 Vbeta and 13 Jbeta primers. Libraries were prepared by immunoSEQ multiplex PCR; TCRdb keeps only in-frame clonotypes and omits some of them. The sample carries 120,000 or so clones, over 60% recorded once. This chain links TRBV6-1 with TRBJ1-5; 7 bases are a match to TRBD1. The specimen sequenced was PBMCs. The sequence was obtained from a man in his late teens or twenties in good health and CMV-seronegative. DNA of the CDR3: TGTGCCAGCAGTGAAGTAGGGGGCGCGGGCAATCAGCCCCAGCATTTT. This sequence encodes CASSEVGGAGNQPQHF.